This T cell receptor beta chain was sequenced in a study of T cells in Graves' hyperthyroidism and ophthalmopathy. TCR beta CDR3 regions were amplified from RNA transcripts. The HTBI primer set was used in a first-round RT-PCR of the TCR CDR3. TCRdb re-called the multiplex PCR reads through MiXCR, storing one row per CDR3 protein. Counted here are 600,000 to 700,000 distinct CDR3 sequences, just under 45% occurring once; the ten biggest clones make up roughly 7.2%. V lost 3 bases and J 7 bases, leaving 19 bases between the germline ends. The length of the CDR3 is 15 residues. CDR1 is SGHVS and CDR2 is FQNEAQ in the germline V gene. A few counts support this clonotype.

This chain links TRBV7-8 with TRBJ2-7, with D maybe TRBD2 (6 bases). The TCR comes from an adult man with Graves' disease, either hyperthyroidism or ophthalmopathy (not recorded which). The material sequenced was peripheral blood or thyroid tissue (not recorded which). DNA for the CDR3: TGTGCCAGCAGCTTTGGCCGCCGGGACTCCGGGGAGCAGTACTTC. It codes for CASSFGRRDSGEQYF.